This TCR beta chain originates from a study of CXCR3-negative and CXCR3-positive naive CD8 T cells. Overall study context: Sequencing gave 140 million or so TRB reads overall, about 1.5 +/- 0.3 million per library.

In the case of this clonotype: Its antigen is as yet unknown.

This CDR3 has 15 residues. The germline gives CDR1 MNHNY, CDR2 SVGAGI (reference sequence). CD45RO-CCR7+CD27+CD95- was the phenotype of naive CD8+ T cells. The study's findings and limits: After cryopreservation, CXCR3 expression dropped partially; most assays used fresh PBMCs. Higher TRB CDR3 hydrophobicity marked CXCR3-positive naive cells relative to CXCR3-negative naive cells.

In preparing the TRB cDNA libraries, 5' RACE with UMI labels was used. From its re-call of the 5' RACE reads, TCRdb lists each CDR3 protein once, without DNA. The data include 100,000 to 150,000 distinct CDR3 sequences; the top ten clones carry around 0.5%. The TCR sequence derives from a human donor in good health. Some clones in this sample may be carry-over from other donors' samples. Specimen: naive CXCR3- CD8+ T cells from blood. This sample's subset: CD45RO-CCR7+CD27+CD95- naive CD8+ T cells lacking CXCR3 (TNR3-). The chain is built from TRBV6-6 and TRBJ1-5; TCRdb gives TRBD1 as the D gene, but with no DNA this cannot be confirmed. CDR3 region: CASSYSTRGDQPQHF.